Listed here are 32 T cell receptor beta chains from one sample, sequenced in a study of T cell repertoires in cytomegalovirus infection. MiXCR, applied by TCRdb to the reads, yields one record per CDR3 protein. Of about 260,000 distinct CDR3 sequences in the sample, roughly an eighth were seen once. Sequenced: PBMCs. These receptors all stem from a human donor in good health (CMV status not recorded). Some clones in this sample may be carry-over from other donors' samples.

This clonotype has at least ten counts. This chain connects TRBV7-2 to TRBJ2-5; 8 nucleotides align to TRBD2. The V and J ends lost 2 bases and 2 bases, in that order; junction bases with no gene match: 7. The germline V gene has CDR1 SGHTA and CDR2 FQGNSA. CDR3 length equals 16 residues. The CDR3 protein is CASSLLGGRTQETQYF. The CDR3 coding sequence is TGTGCCAGCAGCTTACTTGGCGGGAGGACGCAAGAGACCCAGTACTTC.

This clonotype has only a few counts. The rearrangement uses TRBV24-1 and TRBJ2-1; 14 nucleotides line up with TRBD2. Germline V gives CDR1 KGHDR, CDR2 SFDVKD. The CDR3 has 14 residues. The junction had 6 bases not matched to a gene; V was cut back by 7 bases and J by 11 bases. CDR3 nucleotide sequence: TGTGCCACCAGAACCGGGACTAGCGGGAGCCAGCAGTTCTTC. As protein: CATRTGTSGSQQFF.

A few counts support this clonotype. The gene calls are TRBV2 and TRBJ2-3; D call uncertain. Germline CDR1 SNHLY, CDR2 FYNNEI. The germline V and J ends were trimmed by 2 bases and 0 bases, with 15 bases remaining between them. This CDR3 is built from 17 residues. The DNA for the CDR3 is TGTGCCAGCAGTGAAAGGCCTCGGCAATTTAGCACAGATACGCAGTATTTT. This gives the protein CASSERPRQFSTDTQYF.

The table lists this clonotype with many counts. The gene calls are TRBV28 and TRBJ2-5, with D unresolved. The CDR3 is made up of 13 amino acids. V was shortened by 4 bases and J by 5 bases, with 11 bases between the two germline ends. Germline assignment: CDR1 MDHEN and CDR2 SYDVKM. CDR3 coding DNA: TGTGCCAGCAGTTCCGTCCCGAGGGAGACCCAGTACTTC. Translated, it gives CASSSVPRETQYF.

This clonotype has a handful of counts. This may be a read error: a much more frequent sequence differs by one nucleotide. The genes are TRBV7-9 and TRBJ2-1; 7 nucleotides match TRBD2. This CDR3 is 18 amino acids long. Germline V lookup: CDR1 SEHNR, CDR2 FQNEAQ (reference sequence). CDR3 protein: CASSFPRASGLYIHERFF. CDR3 coding DNA: TGTGCCAGCAGCTTCCCCCGCGCTAGCGGTCTCTACATACATGAGCGGTTCTTC.

This clonotype was recorded a few times. CDR3 loop: CATSGLRHSYNEQFF. CDR3 nucleotide sequence: TGTGCCACCAGTGGGCTCAGGCATTCCTACAATGAGCAGTTCTTC. The genes are TRBV24-1 and TRBJ2-1; D uncertain. The CDR3 sequence is 15 residues long. From germline, CDR1 is KGHDR and CDR2 SFDVKD. V gave up 5 bases and J gave up 1 base, with 11 bases separating them.

This sequence joins TRBV6-5 and TRBJ2-3; perhaps TRBD1 as D (6 bases). The germline gives CDR1 MNHEY, CDR2 SVGAGI. Trimming took off 5 bases at V and 1 base at J, with 13 bases between the two ends. The CDR3 runs to 15 residues. CDR3 bases: TGTGCCAGCAGTCCCGAGGACAGACGCACAGATACGCAGTATTTT. Translated: CASSPEDRRTDTQYF.

The sample holds a few counts of this clonotype. The chain combines TRBV10-3 with TRBJ2-2; 10 positions match TRBD1. CDR1 ENHRY and CDR2 SYGVKD come from the germline V gene. The CDR3 contains 17 residues. V gave up 3 bases and J gave up 7 bases; unmatched junction bases: 11. For the CDR3, the DNA is TGTGCCATCAGTGATAAGCTGACAGGGGGCTTAAGCGGGGAGCTGTTTTTT. It yields the protein CAISDKLTGGLSGELFF.

This clonotype rates as medium-sized. This chain joins TRBV7-2 and TRBJ1-2, with D uncertain. The length of the CDR3 is 13 residues. V lost 5 bases to trimming and J lost 2 bases, with 9 bases between them. CDR1 is SGHTA, CDR2 FQGNSA, per germline. The CDR3 bases are TGTGCCAGCAGCCCCGCGGCGAACTATGGCTACACCTTC. Translation gives CASSPAANYGYTF.

In this sample, this clonotype turned up a few times. The gene calls are TRBV29-1 and TRBJ1-1, with a tentative D call TRBD1 (6 bases). V was cut by 8 bases and J by 0 bases, with 13 bases left in between. CDR1 and CDR2 from the germline V gene are SQVTM and ANQGSEA. The CDR3 length is 13 residues. The CDR3 region is CSSWGALNTEAFF. DNA for the CDR3: TGCAGCTCGTGGGGGGCCCTGAACACTGAAGCTTTCTTT.

This clonotype was picked up many times. The chain is built from TRBV7-2 and TRBJ2-1, with a possible D match to TRBD1 (5 bases). Germline lookup yields CDR1 SGHTA and CDR2 FQGNSA. The CDR3 is made up of 11 amino acids. The V and J ends lost 7 bases and 10 bases respectively, with 11 bases between them. CDR3 amino acids: CASTKGWEQFF. As DNA, the CDR3 is TGTGCCAGCACCAAGGGGTGGGAGCAGTTCTTC.

The chain has TRBV20-1 and TRBJ1-5; D may be TRBD1 (6 bases). This CDR3 has 16 amino acids. Trimming pared 6 bases from V and 3 bases from J, leaving 21 bases between. The germline gives CDR1 DFQATT, CDR2 SNEGSKA (reference sequence). The DNA of the CDR3 is TGCAGTGCGCGGAGGACAGCTGATCTAAACAATCAGCCCCAGCATTTT. Its translation is CSARRTADLNNQPQHF.

This chain uses TRBV5-1 with TRBJ1-3; perhaps TRBD1 as D (5 bases). V dropped 3 bases and J dropped 0 bases, with 13 bases sitting between them. Germline V gene lookup returns CDR1 SGHRS and CDR2 YFSETQ. This CDR3 has 16 amino acids. CDR3 sequence: CASSYQGIGSGNTIYF. CDR3 DNA sequence: TGCGCCAGCAGCTACCAGGGAATTGGCTCTGGAAACACCATATATTTT.

There are a few counts of this clonotype. The J gene is TRBJ2-3, the V gene TRBV11-2; tentatively, D is TRBD1 (6 bases). Germline V lookup: CDR1 SGHAT, CDR2 FQNNGV. The CDR3 covers 14 residues. The V gene lost 3 bases and the J gene lost 4 bases, with 11 bases spanning the gap. CDR3 residues: CASSFLGAPDTQYF. The CDR3 DNA reads TGTGCCAGCAGCTTCCTGGGGGCTCCAGATACGCAGTATTTT. The complete variable domain, with remaining parts taken from reference TRBV11-2 and TRBJ2-3, reads EAGVAQSPRYKIIEKRQSVAFWCNPISGHATLYWYQQILGQGPKLLIQFQNNGVVDDSQLPKDRFSAERLKGVDSTLKIQPAKLEDSAVYLCASSFLGAPDTQYFGPGTRLTVL.

There are many counts of this clonotype. The J gene is TRBJ2-5, the V gene TRBV7-9; D not certain. The CDR3 runs to 11 residues. Deletions cut 7 bases from V and 2 bases from J, with 5 bases between. The germline V gene has CDR1 SEHNR and CDR2 FQNEAQ (reference sequence). This chain's CDR3 is CASTLQETQYF. In DNA form, the CDR3 reads TGTGCCAGCACCCTGCAAGAGACCCAGTACTTC.

This clonotype has a handful of counts. The CDR3 coding sequence is TGTGCCAGCAGCTCCGGGGGGCTCAATCAGCCCCAGCATTTT. Residues: CASSSGGLNQPQHF. This chain connects TRBV7-9 to TRBJ1-5; perhaps TRBD1 as D (6 bases). CDR1 and CDR2 from the germline V gene are SEHNR and FQNEAQ (reference sequence). V shed 4 bases and J shed 3 bases, with 10 bases lying between them. This CDR3 comprises 14 residues.

Comment on this clonotype: A read error may be the cause here, since a much bigger clone is one base away. V is TRBV7-6 and J is TRBJ2-1, with 7 bases aligning to TRBD2. The CDR3 extends over 13 amino acids. Germline V gene sequence: CDR1 SGHVS, CDR2 FNYEAQ. The DNA for the CDR3 is TGTCCTAGCAGCTTGACGGGAGGTCATGAGCAGTTCTTC. Protein sequence: CPSSLTGGHEQFF.

This clonotype was detected many times. The V gene is TRBV7-2, the J gene TRBJ2-7; 10 positions agree with TRBD1. The CDR3 loop spans 15 amino acids. J was trimmed by 5 bases and V by 7 bases; bases with no gene match: 11. Germline V gene sequence: CDR1 SGHTA, CDR2 FQGNSA. This CDR3 is CASNTPRGQGNEQYF. DNA for the CDR3: TGTGCCAGCAACACCCCACGGGGACAGGGGAACGAGCAGTACTTC.

The gene calls are TRBV5-4 and TRBJ2-3; D is unresolved. The germline V gene has CDR1 SGHNT and CDR2 YYREEE (reference sequence). The V end lost 1 base, the J end lost 5 bases, and 14 bases lay between the germline ends. The CDR3 is 15 residues long. In DNA form, the CDR3 reads TGTGCCAGCAGCTTGTATGTGGGATCCGGAGATACGCAGTATTTT. Amino acids: CASSLYVGSGDTQYF. The variable domain in full, with the rest retrieved from reference TRBV5-4 and TRBJ2-3, is ETGVTQSPTHLIKTRGQQVTLRCSSQSGHNTVSWYQQALGQGPQFIFQYYREEENGRGNFPPRFSGLQFPNYSSELNVNALELDDSALYLCASSLYVGSGDTQYFGPGTRLTVL.

The rearrangement links TRBV6-5 to TRBJ2-5; D gene unclear. Germline V gives CDR1 MNHEY, CDR2 SVGAGI. Trimming pared 7 bases from V and 3 bases from J, leaving 6 bases between. The CDR3 has 11 amino acids. The CDR3 DNA follows: TGTGCCAGCACTCGCGAAGAGACCCAGTACTTC. Its translation: CASTREETQYF.

This clonotype was found a few times. The chain is built from TRBV2 and TRBJ2-7; 13 bases are a match to TRBD2. The CDR3 runs 14 residues. V dropped 8 bases and J dropped 0; count of bases not matched to a gene: 1. Germline-derived CDR1 and CDR2 are SNHLY and FYNNEI. In nucleotides, the CDR3 is TGTGCCAGCCGGACTAGCGGGGGCTCCTACGAGCAGTACTTC. Translating gives CASRTSGGSYEQYF.

This clonotype was observed many times. The rearrangement joins TRBV20-1 to TRBJ2-5; the D is unclear. CDR1 and CDR2 (germline): DFQATT, SNEGSKA (reference sequence). Trimming pared 2 bases from V and 5 bases from J, leaving 9 bases between. CDR3 size: 12 residues. The CDR3 sequence is CSARPSAETQYF. CDR3 nucleotide sequence: TGCAGTGCTAGACCCAGCGCGGAGACCCAGTACTTC.

This clonotype was picked up many times. J is TRBJ2-1 and V is TRBV27; no reliable D call. CDR3 length equals 12 residues. CDR1 and CDR2 from the germline V gene are MNHEY and SMNVEV (reference sequence). Trimming took off 2 bases at V and 10 bases at J, with 9 bases between the two ends. The CDR3 sequence is CASSLPSLEQFF. The CDR3 DNA is TGTGCCAGCAGTTTACCTTCCCTCGAGCAGTTCTTC.

CDR3 protein: CASEQLNTEAFF. In nucleotides, the CDR3 is TGTGCCAGCGAGCAGCTGAACACTGAAGCTTTCTTT. The chain couples TRBV5-6 to TRBJ1-1; D is ambiguous. The CDR3 contains 12 residues. Between the trimmed V and J ends, which lost 7 bases and 0 bases, there was a span of 7 bases. Germline lookup yields CDR1 SGHDT and CDR2 YYEEEE.

This clonotype appeared many times. CDR3 coding DNA: TGTGCCAGCAGCTCCCCGACAGGGGCGGACGAGCAGTACTTC. It encodes CASSSPTGADEQYF. The chain has TRBV7-6 and TRBJ2-7; 8 bases line up with TRBD1. Germline V CDR1 and CDR2: SGHVS, FNYEAQ. The V gene end was trimmed by 4 bases and the J gene end by 5 bases; junction bases not matched to a gene: 7. This CDR3 region has 14 residues.

The chain links TRBV18 to TRBJ2-6; D gene ambiguous. The CDR3 length is 14 residues. CDR1 KGHSH and CDR2 LQKENI come from the germline V gene. Trimming took 2 bases from V and 1 from J, leaving 3 bases between them. The CDR3: CASSPMSGANVLTF. DNA for the CDR3: TGTGCCAGCTCACCAATGTCTGGGGCCAACGTCCTGACTTTC.

The genes are TRBV29-1 and TRBJ1-2, with unresolved D. This CDR3 has 12 residues. Between the trimmed V and J ends, which lost 4 bases and 4 bases, there was a span of 10 bases. Germline CDR1 SQVTM, CDR2 ANQGSEA. In DNA, the CDR3 is TGCAGCGTTGTATCCGGTACCTATGGCTACACCTTC. Its protein is CSVVSGTYGYTF.

This clonotype has just a few counts. This chain links TRBV19 with TRBJ2-3, with 10 bases aligning to TRBD2. CDR3 length equals 16 residues. Trimming took 4 bases from V and 1 from J; bases not matched to a gene: 5. Looked up from germline, CDR1 is LNHDA and CDR2 is SQIVND (reference sequence). The CDR3: CASSRELAGGTDTQYF. CDR3 nucleotide sequence: TGTGCCAGTAGTAGGGAGCTAGCGGGGGGCACAGATACGCAGTATTTT.

This rearrangement joins TRBV6-6 to TRBJ1-1; 11 bases map to TRBD1. CDR1 and CDR2 (germline): MNHNY, SVGAGI (reference sequence). The junction had 7 bases not matched to a gene; V was cut back by 10 bases and J by 3 bases. The CDR3 loop spans 14 amino acids. CDR3 bases: TGTGCCACCTACCGGGGACAGGGGGACACTGAAGCTTTCTTT. As protein: CATYRGQGDTEAFF.

This clonotype has at least ten counts. This rearrangement joins TRBV6-1 to TRBJ1-1, with a weak D call TRBD1 (5 bases). Trimming removed 10 bases at V and 5 bases at J, with 17 bases between. The CDR3 length is 13 residues. From germline, CDR1 is MNHNS and CDR2 SASEGT. CDR3 loop: CATLRGPGTEAFF. CDR3 nucleotides: TGTGCCACCCTCCGGGGTCCAGGGACTGAAGCTTTCTTT.

This clonotype was observed once. V is TRBV12-5 and J is TRBJ1-2; D not resolved. Germline lookup yields CDR1 LGHNT and CDR2 FRNRAP. V lost 6 bases and J 8 bases, leaving 16 bases between the germline ends. This CDR3 region has 13 residues. The CDR3 region has the DNA TGTGCTAGTGGAGGTTCCATCAAACCGGGCTACACCTTC. Amino acid sequence: CASGGSIKPGYTF.

The table lists this clonotype with a few counts. J is TRBJ1-5 and V is TRBV20-1; TRBD1 matches 9 bases. V lost 7 bases, J lost 4 bases, and 5 bases stayed unmatched. CDR1 and CDR2 (germline): DFQATT, SNEGSKA (reference sequence). The CDR3 totals 13 residues. The CDR3 sequence is CSVSTGGNQPQHF. The CDR3 DNA follows: TGCAGTGTCTCGACAGGGGGAAATCAGCCCCAGCATTTT.